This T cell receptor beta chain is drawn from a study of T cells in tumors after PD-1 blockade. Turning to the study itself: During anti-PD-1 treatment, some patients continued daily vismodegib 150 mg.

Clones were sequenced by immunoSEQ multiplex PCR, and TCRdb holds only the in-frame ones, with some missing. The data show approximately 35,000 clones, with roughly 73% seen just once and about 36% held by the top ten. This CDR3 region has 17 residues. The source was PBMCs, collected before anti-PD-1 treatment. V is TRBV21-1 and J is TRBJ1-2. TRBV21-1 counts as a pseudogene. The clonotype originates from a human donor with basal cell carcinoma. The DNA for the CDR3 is TGTGCCAGCAGCAAAGTGGCAGGGAGTCAGTTCGACTATGGCTACACCTTC. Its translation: CASSKVAGSQFDYGYTF.